A selection of T cell receptor beta chains follows, all from one sample in a study of shared clonotypes between healthy human individuals. Profiling relied on immunoSEQ multiplex PCR, and the TCRdb table lists in-frame clones only, not all of them. The sample holds approximately 530,000 clones, about 96% seen once. The sequenced sample consisted of naive CD4+ T cells sorted from blood. The source of these receptors is a woman in her thirties in good health. Both conserved end residues are part of each CDR3. A D gene is named only where the DNA matches it firmly. Clone size is shown for a subset of rows, as once, few, many or a class of expanded clone.

j_call v_call clone_size d_call cdr3_aa cdr3_nt
TRBJ2-4 TRBV6-1 - TRBD1 CASSTQGADKNIQYF TGTGCCAGCAGTACACAGGGGGCGGACAAAAACATTCAGTACTTC
TRBJ2-1 TRBV18 - - CASSSVPGEQFF TGTGCCAGCTCATCGGTCCCGGGGGAGCAGTTCTTC
TRBJ2-1 TRBV5-4 - - CASSPPSNNNEQFF TGTGCCAGCAGCCCGCCATCGAATAACAATGAGCAGTTCTTC
TRBJ2-7 TRBV19 - TRBD1 CASSRSKDRSTYEQYF TGTGCCAGTAGTCGCTCTAAGGACAGGTCAACCTACGAGCAGTACTTC
TRBJ2-1 TRBV9 - - CASTENSGNYNEQFF TGTGCCAGCACCGAGAATAGCGGTAACTACAATGAGCAGTTCTTC
TRBJ1-1 TRBV29-1 - - CSAHLLTFMDTEAFF TGCAGCGCTCACCTCCTAACGTTTATGGACACTGAAGCTTTCTTT
TRBJ1-2 TRBV6-4 - - CASRRKAENYGYTF TGTGCCAGCAGAAGGAAGGCGGAAAACTATGGCTACACCTTC
TRBJ2-7 TRBV2 - TRBD1 CASSRTGGNEQYF TGTGCCAGCTCCCGGACAGGGGGCAACGAGCAGTACTTC
TRBJ2-7 TRBV7-2 - TRBD2 CASSPGLAGGPVEQYF TGTGCCAGCAGCCCCGGACTAGCGGGAGGGCCGGTCGAGCAGTACTTC
TRBJ2-7 TRBV6-7 once TRBD2 CASSYSSGGTSSYEQYF TGTGCCAGCAGTTACTCGAGTGGGGGGACTAGCAGTTACGAGCAGTACTTC
TRBJ2-5 TRBV4-1 - TRBD1 CASSSGTEGYTRWTQYF TGCGCCAGCAGCTCCGGGACAGAGGGGTATACCCGATGGACCCAGTACTTC
TRBJ2-1 TRBV5-1 once TRBD2 CASSLGLLARPYNEQFF TGCGCCAGCAGCTTAGGATTACTAGCGAGACCTTACAATGAGCAGTTCTTC
TRBJ1-1 TRBV14 - - CASSQYNLQAFF TGTGCCAGCAGCCAATACAACTTGCAAGCTTTCTTT
TRBJ2-6 TRBV19 - - CASSFRGSGANVLTF TGTGCCAGTAGTTTCCGGGGCTCTGGGGCCAACGTCCTGACTTTC
TRBJ2-3 TRBV7-2 - TRBD1 CASSLGGTGSADTQYF TGTGCCAGCAGCTTAGGGGGGACAGGGAGTGCAGATACGCAGTATTTT
TRBJ2-3 TRBV7-2 - - CASSPGVSAKASDTQYF TGTGCCAGCAGCCCAGGGGTTAGCGCCAAGGCTTCAGATACGCAGTATTTT
TRBJ2-1 TRBV18 - - CASSPQGDYNEQFF TGTGCCAGCTCACCTCAGGGAGACTACAATGAGCAGTTCTTC
TRBJ2-3 TRBV27 - - CASSLSSSTDTQYF TGTGCCAGCAGTTTATCATCATCCACAGATACGCAGTATTTT
TRBJ2-3 TRBV6-1 once TRBD2 CASSPGLAGDDTQYF TGTGCCAGCAGTCCCGGACTAGCGGGAGATGATACGCAGTATTTT
TRBJ2-1 TRBV5-1 once TRBD2 CASSLIEREYNEQFF TGCGCCAGCAGCTTGATCGAGCGGGAGTACAATGAGCAGTTCTTC
TRBJ2-5 TRBV5-4 - - CASRLGGGQETQYF TGTGCCAGCAGGCTCGGCGGCGGGCAAGAGACCCAGTACTTC
TRBJ2-7 TRBV27 - - CASSLEGRYEQYF TGTGCCAGCAGTTTAGAGGGAAGGTACGAGCAGTACTTC
TRBJ2-7 TRBV5-4 once TRBD2 CASSLAGTSGSYEQYF TGTGCCAGCAGCTTGGCTGGGACTAGCGGGAGTTACGAGCAGTACTTC
TRBJ1-5 TRBV5-8 - - CASSLRQVSNQPQHF TGTGCCAGCAGCTTGCGGCAGGTTAGCAATCAGCCCCAGCATTTT
TRBJ1-1 TRBV6-6 once TRBD1 CASSRTGLNTEAFF TGTGCCAGCAGCCGGACAGGATTGAACACTGAAGCTTTCTTT
TRBJ2-3 TRBV4-1 - TRBD2 CASAPSGRRGTDTQYF TGCGCCAGCGCACCGAGCGGGAGAAGGGGCACAGATACGCAGTATTTT
TRBJ2-5 TRBV30 - - CAWGLTGLGQETQYF TGTGCCTGGGGCCTAACAGGGTTAGGGCAAGAGACCCAGTACTTC
TRBJ1-5 TRBV18 - - CASSSGGAGLSNQPQHF TGTGCCAGCTCTTCAGGCGGGGCAGGACTTAGCAATCAGCCCCAGCATTTT
TRBJ2-3 TRBV7-9 - - CASSVALSTDTQYF TGTGCCAGCAGCGTAGCGTTGAGCACAGATACGCAGTATTTT
TRBJ2-1 TRBV15 - - CATSRGWEVSYNEQFF TGTGCCACCAGCAGAGGTTGGGAGGTATCCTACAATGAGCAGTTCTTC
TRBJ2-5 TRBV9 - TRBD2 CASSVAAGGRKETQYF TGTGCCAGCAGCGTAGCGGCGGGAGGAAGGAAAGAGACCCAGTACTTC
TRBJ2-5 TRBV5-5 once - CASSFGSYQETQYF TGTGCCAGCAGCTTTGGTTCGTATCAAGAGACCCAGTACTTC
TRBJ2-7 TRBV4-2 once - CASSQESGGYEQYF TGTGCCAGCAGCCAAGAGTCGGGCGGCTACGAGCAGTACTTC
TRBJ1-2 TRBV30 few - CAWSWGGGYGYTF TGTGCCTGGAGCTGGGGCGGAGGCTATGGCTACACCTTC
TRBJ1-2 TRBV2 - TRBD1 CASSGTGGYGYTF TGTGCCAGCAGTGGAACAGGGGGCTATGGCTACACCTTC
TRBJ1-2 TRBV27 - - CASSLMGVGGYTF TGTGCCAGCAGTTTAATGGGGGTAGGGGGCTACACCTTC
TRBJ2-5 TRBV9 - - CASSAGGMETQYF TGTGCCAGCAGCGCCGGGGGTATGGAGACCCAGTACTTC
TRBJ2-3 TRBV19 - - CASSGGHSTDTQYF TGTGCCAGCTCTGGGGGGCATAGCACAGATACGCAGTATTTT
TRBJ2-1 TRBV5-1 - TRBD1 CASNNRQGYNEQFF TGCGCCAGCAATAATCGACAGGGATACAATGAGCAGTTCTTC
TRBJ2-1 TRBV12-5 - - CASSRELMLDEQFF TGTGCTAGTTCCCGGGAGCTGATGCTCGATGAGCAGTTCTTC
TRBJ2-7 TRBV11-2 - - CASSGPGRGPYEQYF TGTGCCAGCAGCGGGCCGGGACGGGGGCCCTACGAGCAGTACTTC
TRBJ2-1 TRBV19 - - CASSRTRDSSWEQFF TGTGCCAGTAGTCGAACCAGGGACTCCTCTTGGGAGCAGTTCTTC
TRBJ1-1 TRBV6-6 - - CASRPEKRWTEAFF TGTGCCAGCAGACCCGAGAAACGGTGGACTGAAGCTTTCTTT
TRBJ2-1 TRBV25-1 - - CASSEGPREQFF TGTGCCAGCAGTGAGGGGCCGCGGGAGCAGTTCTTC
TRBJ1-2 TRBV15 - TRBD1 CATSSPLTGVFFGYTF TGTGCCACCAGCAGCCCATTGACAGGGGTTTTTTTCGGCTACACCTTC
TRBJ2-7 TRBV19 - - CASALGGSYEQYF TGTGCCAGTGCCCTCGGGGGCTCCTACGAGCAGTACTTC